These 29 T cell receptor beta chains were sequenced from one sample in a study of blood T cell repertoires in COVID-19. Using immunoSEQ multiplex PCR, the repertoire was profiled, and TCRdb retains in-frame clones only, with some absent. The sample holds some 90,000 clones, about 80% seen once. What was sequenced was peripheral blood. The receptor source for this set is a human donor in a cohort sampled during active COVID-19.

The gene calls are TRBV7-9 and TRBJ1-4; 8 nucleotides agree with TRBD1. Germline V gene data show CDR1 as SEHNR and CDR2 as FQNEAQ (reference sequence). The CDR3 contains 14 residues. The J segment lost 8 bases and the V segment lost 6 bases, leaving 8 bases of the junction unmatched. CDR3 residues: CASSSGGIREKLFF. The CDR3 DNA sequence: TGTGCCAGCAGTTCAGGGGGCATCAGAGAAAAACTGTTTTTT.

The V gene is TRBV3-1 (or the pseudogene TRBV3-2), the J gene TRBJ2-7; TRBD2 is a possible D gene (6 bases). The CDR3 length is 12 residues. Germline values: CDR1 LGHDT, CDR2 YNNKEL (reference sequence). The V gene lost 1 base and the J gene lost 7 bases, with 8 bases spanning the gap. CDR3 sequence: CASSQVGREQYF. The DNA of the CDR3 is TGTGCCAGCAGCCAAGTCGGGAGAGAGCAGTACTTC.

In this sample, this clone turned up a few times. The rearrangement joins TRBV6-6 to TRBJ1-3; D is unresolved. This CDR3 has 12 amino acids. V lost 8 bases and J lost 1, with 6 bases in between. Germline lookup yields CDR1 MNHNY and CDR2 SVGAGI (reference sequence). CDR3 loop: CASGRSGNTIYF. Here the CDR3 DNA reads TGTGCCAGCGGGCGATCTGGAAACACCATATATTTT.

The chain combines TRBV28 with TRBJ1-4; a possible D gene is TRBD1 (6 bases). CDR3 length: 14 amino acids. CDR1 and CDR2 from the germline V gene are MDHEN and SYDVKM. V shed 5 bases and J shed 6 bases, with 13 bases lying between them. CDR3 coding DNA: TGTGCCAGCAGTACTGGACAGATGCATGAAAAACTGTTTTTT. Translated, it gives CASSTGQMHEKLFF.

V gene TRBV2 combines with J gene TRBJ2-5; D ambiguous. CDR1 is SNHLY, CDR2 FYNNEI, per germline. CDR3 length equals 13 residues. V shed 4 bases and J shed 3 bases, with 9 bases lying between them. The DNA of the CDR3 is TGTGCCAGCAGTGGCGGATGGGAAGAGACCCAGTACTTC. Amino acid sequence: CASSGGWEETQYF.

V and J are TRBV6-1 and TRBJ2-7; 11 bases align to TRBD1. Germline V gene sequence: CDR1 MNHNS, CDR2 SASEGT. CDR3 size: 16 residues. The junction had 7 bases not matched to a gene; V was cut back by 2 bases and J by 4 bases. The CDR3 sequence: CASSEPRDRGKYEQYF. DNA for the CDR3: TGTGCCAGCAGTGAACCCCGGGACAGGGGGAAGTACGAGCAGTACTTC.

The V and J genes are TRBV6-5 and TRBJ2-5; possibly TRBD2 for D (5 bases). CDR1 and CDR2 from the germline V gene are MNHEY and SVGAGI. V was pared by 1 base and J by 9 bases, with 18 bases between. This CDR3 has 15 residues. Here the CDR3 DNA reads TGTGCCAGCAGTTACTACCGGACTTCAATCCTCGCCCAGTACTTC. It codes for CASSYYRTSILAQYF.

The rearrangement uses TRBV6-4 and TRBJ2-1, with 7 bases aligning to TRBD2. Germline V lookup: CDR1 MRHNA, CDR2 SNTAGT. The junction had 5 bases not matched to a gene; V was cut back by 6 bases and J by 6 bases. The CDR3 consists of 13 residues. The CDR3: CASRQSGVNEQFF. In DNA form, the CDR3 reads TGTGCCAGCAGACAGAGCGGGGTCAATGAGCAGTTCTTC.

This rearrangement joins TRBV2 to TRBJ2-7, with TRBD2 as a possible D gene (5 bases). V gave up 2 bases and J gave up 6 bases, with 11 bases separating them. The CDR3 is made up of 13 amino acids. Germline-derived CDR1 and CDR2 are SNHLY and FYNNEI. CDR3 loop: CASSETGYGEQYF. DNA for the CDR3: TGTGCCAGCAGTGAAACGGGGTACGGCGAGCAGTACTTC.

CDR3 in amino acids: CASSPLGSGNQPQHF. The CDR3 bases are TGTGCCAGCAGTCCCCTCGGGAGTGGCAATCAGCCCCAGCATTTT. The chain combines TRBV6-5 with TRBJ1-5, with no clear D. Germline V gives CDR1 MNHEY, CDR2 SVGAGI. This CDR3 comprises 15 residues. V lost 5 bases and J lost 2, with 13 bases in between.

The chain is built from TRBV5-1 and TRBJ2-7; TRBD1 aligns across 8 bases. The CDR3 is made up of 15 amino acids. Trimming removed 4 bases from V and 6 bases from J; junction bases left unmatched: 12. Germline loops: CDR1 SGHRS, CDR2 YFSETQ. The CDR3 bases are TGCGCCAGCAGCACCAAAGGACAGGGTGTGGCCGAGCAGTACTTC. The encoded protein is CASSTKGQGVAEQYF. Full variable domain (remainder filled in from reference TRBV5-1 and TRBJ2-7): KAGVTQTPRYLIKTRGQQVTLSCSPISGHRSVSWYQQTPGQGLQFLFEYFSETQRNKGNFPGRFSGRQFSNSRSEMNVSTLELGDSALYLCASSTKGQGVAEQYFGPGTRLTVT.

The J gene is TRBJ2-7, the V gene TRBV30; 7 nucleotides align to TRBD1. The CDR3 covers 11 residues. CDR1 is GTSNPN, CDR2 SVGIG, per germline (reference sequence). Trimming at V came to 2 bases and at J to 10 bases, leaving 5 bases not matched to a gene. The CDR3: CAWSTGQQQYF. The CDR3 region has the DNA TGTGCCTGGAGTACGGGACAGCAACAGTACTTC.

The rearrangement uses TRBV5-6 and TRBJ2-7, with 7 bases lining up with TRBD1. The germline V gene has CDR1 SGHDT and CDR2 YYEEEE. Trimming at V came to 4 bases and at J to 0 bases, leaving 4 bases not matched to a gene. This CDR3 comprises 14 residues. The CDR3, as DNA: TGTGCCAGCAGCGCCACAGGGGCCTCCTACGAGCAGTACTTC. Residues: CASSATGASYEQYF.

This clone was seen just once. The chain recombines TRBV28 with TRBJ1-1; a possible D gene is TRBD1 (5 bases). The CDR3 is 10 residues long. CDR1 and CDR2 (germline): MDHEN, SYDVKM. V lost 8 bases to trimming and J lost 10 bases, with 11 bases between them. The CDR3 DNA sequence: TGTGCCAGCGGCAGGCAGGGAGCTTTCTTT. Translation gives CASGRQGAFF.

The V gene is TRBV28, the J gene TRBJ2-5; TRBD1 is a possible D gene (5 bases). Germline values: CDR1 MDHEN, CDR2 SYDVKM. The ends were cut back, 3 bases at V and 5 bases at J, with 13 bases in the middle. The CDR3 covers 14 residues. For the CDR3, the DNA is TGTGCCAGCAGTTTGACAGTTTGGGCGGAGACCCAGTACTTC. Translation: CASSLTVWAETQYF.

This sequence joins TRBV2 and TRBJ2-7; tentative D call: TRBD2 (6 bases). Germline values: CDR1 SNHLY, CDR2 FYNNEI. V lost 1 base to trimming and J lost 4 bases, with 14 bases between them. The CDR3 consists of 15 residues. This CDR3 is CASSEVGAGWYEQYF. CDR3 sequence (DNA): TGTGCCAGCAGTGAAGTAGGAGCGGGTTGGTACGAGCAGTACTTC.

The chain couples TRBV5-1 to TRBJ2-2, with a tentative D call TRBD2 (5 bases). Deletions cut 4 bases from V and 4 bases from J, with 17 bases between. The CDR3 is made up of 16 amino acids. Germline CDR1 and CDR2: SGHRS and YFSETQ. The CDR3 protein is CASSRELDPFTGELFF. The CDR3 nucleotides read TGCGCCAGCAGCCGGGAACTCGACCCCTTCACCGGGGAGCTGTTTTTT.

This clone appeared once. The rearrangement uses TRBV30 and TRBJ2-7; 8 bases agree with TRBD2. The CDR3 is made up of 17 amino acids. Trimming cost V 2 bases and J 1 base; bases outside gene matches: 13. Germline V gives CDR1 GTSNPN, CDR2 SVGIG (reference sequence). This chain's CDR3 is CAWSSSRGGTRSYEQYF. CDR3 sequence (DNA): TGTGCCTGGAGTTCGTCCAGGGGTGGGACTAGATCCTACGAGCAGTACTTC.

This sequence joins TRBV5-6 and TRBJ2-7; D is undetermined. Germline loops: CDR1 SGHDT, CDR2 YYEEEE. The CDR3 contains 14 residues. V lost 4 bases to trimming and J lost 3 bases, with 14 bases between them. The CDR3: CASSPLTQLYEQYF. CDR3 coding DNA: TGTGCCAGCAGCCCACTGACTCAACTCTACGAGCAGTACTTC.

In nucleotides, the CDR3 is TGTGCCAGCAGTAAAGCGAATGAAAAACTGTTTTTT. This codes for CASSKANEKLFF. The J gene is TRBJ1-4, the V gene TRBV28; D is unresolved. Germline CDR1 is MDHEN and CDR2 is SYDVKM. The V end was cut by 5 bases, the J end by 5 bases, with 6 bases between. The CDR3 runs to 12 residues.

This clone was seen a few times. The chain joins TRBV18 to TRBJ1-5; TRBD1 matches 8 bases. Germline V gene data show CDR1 as KGHSH and CDR2 as LQKENI. This CDR3 is built from 15 residues. J was trimmed by 7 bases and V by 2 bases; bases with no gene match: 7. The CDR3: CASSPIGQGQQPQHF. The CDR3 region has the DNA TGTGCCAGCTCACCAATAGGACAGGGCCAACAGCCCCAGCATTTT.

The J gene is TRBJ2-6, the V gene TRBV30, with 7 bases aligning to TRBD1. This CDR3 is 16 amino acids long. After removal of 3 bases from V and 2 bases from J, the junction contained 7 bases not matched to a gene. Germline V gives CDR1 GTSNPN, CDR2 SVGIG (reference sequence). Here the CDR3 reads CAWRSTGRPGANVLTF. CDR3 nucleotides: TGTGCCTGGAGATCGACAGGGCGCCCTGGGGCCAACGTCCTGACTTTC.

As for this clone: Other nucleotide sequences in the sample specify the same CDR3. The chain is built from TRBV18 and TRBJ2-7; TRBD2 is a possible D gene (5 bases). CDR3 length equals 13 residues. V was clipped by 1 base and J by 6 bases, with 10 bases between them. Looked up from germline, CDR1 is KGHSH and CDR2 is LQKENI. CDR3 nucleotide sequence: TGTGCCAGCTCACCACGACGGGAAGGCGAGCAGTACTTC. Translating it yields CASSPRREGEQYF.

The chain carries TRBV10-3 and TRBJ2-6; TRBD1 matches at 12 bases. This CDR3 has 15 amino acids. V gave up 4 bases and J gave up 8 bases; unmatched junction bases: 3. Germline V gene data show CDR1 as ENHRY and CDR2 as SYGVKD. This chain's CDR3 is CAISVGQGATNVLTF. In DNA form, the CDR3 reads TGTGCCATCAGTGTGGGACAGGGGGCGACCAACGTCCTGACTTTC.

The V gene is TRBV2, the J gene TRBJ1-4; 7 bases align to TRBD1. This CDR3 is 14 amino acids long. Germline V gene lookup returns CDR1 SNHLY and CDR2 FYNNEI. V lost 4 bases, J lost 7 bases, and 6 bases stayed unmatched. CDR3 bases: TGTGCCAGCAGTGCCCGCAGGGACAGTGAAAAACTGTTTTTT. Its translation: CASSARRDSEKLFF.

This rearrangement joins TRBV11-2 to TRBJ1-4, with D perhaps matching TRBD1 (5 bases). Deletions cut 3 bases from V and 8 bases from J, with 16 bases between. Per germline, CDR1 SGHAT and CDR2 FQNNGV. The CDR3 length is 15 residues. The CDR3 spells CASSFTGGSEEKLFF. CDR3 nucleotides: TGTGCCAGCAGCTTTACGGGGGGGTCGGAGGAAAAACTGTTTTTT.

The genes are TRBV23-1 and TRBJ1-5; D unclear. TRBV23-1 belongs to the ORF category, with a function that is uncertain. V was shortened by 6 bases and J by 5 bases, with 17 bases between the two germline ends. The CDR3 length is 15 residues. DNA for the CDR3: TGCGCCAGCAGGGGGAGGTCAAAGGGTCATCAGCCCCAGCATTTT. Protein sequence: CASRGRSKGHQPQHF.

V and J are TRBV11-2 and TRBJ2-7, with D maybe TRBD2 (5 bases). Germline CDR1 and CDR2: SGHAT and FQNNGV. This CDR3 spans 15 amino acids. V was shortened by 1 base and J by 3 bases, with 13 bases between the two germline ends. The CDR3 loop reads CASSLAGRGDYEQYF. The CDR3 DNA reads TGTGCCAGCAGCTTAGCCGGACGGGGTGACTACGAGCAGTACTTC.

The chain uses TRBV5-4 and TRBJ2-7, with 11 bases lining up with TRBD2. The V gene's germline CDR1 is SGHNT and CDR2 YYREEE (reference sequence). J gave up 0 bases and V 0 bases, and 2 bases lay outside the gene matches. The CDR3 loop spans 16 amino acids. The CDR3 nucleotides read TGTGCCAGCAGCTTGGGACTAGCGGGAAGCTCCTACGAGCAGTACTTC. This gives the protein CASSLGLAGSSYEQYF.